A selection of T cell receptor beta chains follows, all from one sample in a study of Ad26.COV2.S vaccination and SARS-CoV-2 variants. The data were produced by immunoSEQ multiplex PCR, yet TCRdb's version contains in-frame clones alone and is incomplete. The table has roughly 100,000 clones, about three quarters seen once. This material consisted of peripheral blood, taken after recovery from COVID-19. Every receptor here comes from a human donor who had recovered from COVID-19. Each CDR3 is given with its conserved first and last residue. A D gene is named only where the DNA matches it firmly. Size tells how often a clone was seen (once, few, many) or the class of an expanded clone, and some rows leave it out.

V gene: TRBV28
J gene: TRBJ2-7
clone size: -
D gene: -
CDR3 protein: CASSPPDGSSYEQYF
CDR3 DNA: TGTGCCAGCAGCCCCCCCGACGGTAGCTCTTACGAGCAGTACTTC

V gene: TRBV23-1
J gene: TRBJ1-1
clone size: -
D gene: -
CDR3 protein: CATPGRRYTEAFF
CDR3 DNA: TGCGCCACCCCGGGACGGCGTTACACTGAAGCTTTCTTT

V gene: TRBV30
J gene: TRBJ1-1
clone size: -
D gene: -
CDR3 protein: CAWRGGLRTEAFF
CDR3 DNA: TGTGCCTGGAGAGGTGGGTTGAGGACTGAAGCTTTCTTT

V gene: TRBV12-3/TRBV12-4
J gene: TRBJ2-5
clone size: -
D gene: -
CDR3 protein: CASSLVWETQYF
CDR3 DNA: TGTGCCAGCAGTTTAGTGTGGGAGACCCAGTACTTC

V gene: TRBV19
J gene: TRBJ2-7
clone size: -
D gene: TRBD2
CDR3 protein: CASSYTSGDSYEQYF
CDR3 DNA: TGTGCCAGTAGCTATACTAGCGGGGACTCCTACGAGCAGTACTTC

V gene: TRBV4-1
J gene: TRBJ2-5
clone size: once
D gene: TRBD1
CDR3 protein: CASSSTQGAWETQYF
CDR3 DNA: TGCGCCAGCAGCTCAACCCAGGGGGCTTGGGAGACCCAGTACTTC

V gene: TRBV4-2
J gene: TRBJ2-3
clone size: -
D gene: -
CDR3 protein: CASSQGIPDTQYF
CDR3 DNA: TGTGCCAGCAGCCAAGGGATCCCAGATACGCAGTATTTT

V gene: TRBV7-2
J gene: TRBJ2-1
clone size: -
D gene: -
CDR3 protein: CASSFRGSYNEQFF
CDR3 DNA: TGTGCCAGCAGCTTCCGGGGGTCCTACAATGAGCAGTTCTTC

V gene: TRBV7-9
J gene: TRBJ1-3
clone size: -
D gene: -
CDR3 protein: CASSSRSSGNTIYF
CDR3 DNA: TGTGCCAGCAGCTCCCGGTCCTCTGGAAACACCATATATTTT

V gene: TRBV11-2
J gene: TRBJ1-1
clone size: -
D gene: -
CDR3 protein: CASSLTTTNTEAFF
CDR3 DNA: TGTGCCAGCAGCTTAACCACCACGAACACTGAAGCTTTCTTT

V gene: TRBV24-1
J gene: TRBJ1-4
clone size: -
D gene: TRBD1
CDR3 protein: CATSDPTGGGEKLFF
CDR3 DNA: TGTGCCACCAGTGACCCGACAGGGGGGGGTGAAAAACTGTTTTTT

V gene: TRBV12-3/TRBV12-4
J gene: TRBJ1-2
clone size: -
D gene: TRBD1
CDR3 protein: CASRLRQGGGYTF
CDR3 DNA: TGTGCCAGCAGGCTACGACAGGGCGGCGGCTACACCTTC

V gene: TRBV6-5
J gene: TRBJ1-2
clone size: -
D gene: -
CDR3 protein: CASSHPGTPYGYTF
CDR3 DNA: TGTGCCAGCAGTCACCCCGGGACCCCTTATGGCTACACCTTC

V gene: TRBV5-6
J gene: TRBJ2-5
clone size: -
D gene: TRBD2
CDR3 protein: CASSLAGSGGALETQYF
CDR3 DNA: TGTGCCAGCAGCTTGGCCGGTAGCGGGGGGGCCTTGGAGACCCAGTACTTC

V gene: TRBV28
J gene: TRBJ1-5
clone size: -
D gene: -
CDR3 protein: CASSLGVGPYQPQHF
CDR3 DNA: TGTGCCAGCAGTTTGGGGGTGGGGCCCTATCAGCCCCAGCATTTT

V gene: TRBV11-2
J gene: TRBJ1-4
clone size: -
D gene: -
CDR3 protein: CASSFRGTENEKLFF
CDR3 DNA: TGTGCCAGCAGCTTTAGAGGGACGGAGAATGAAAAACTGTTTTTT

V gene: TRBV19
J gene: TRBJ1-1
clone size: -
D gene: TRBD1
CDR3 protein: CASSKGQPPNTEAFF
CDR3 DNA: TGTGCCAGTAGCAAGGGACAGCCGCCGAACACTGAAGCTTTCTTT

V gene: TRBV5-1
J gene: TRBJ2-3
clone size: -
D gene: -
CDR3 protein: CATSTGLSTDTQYF
CDR3 DNA: TGCGCCACCTCGACAGGCCTTAGCACAGATACGCAGTATTTT

V gene: TRBV2
J gene: TRBJ1-5
clone size: -
D gene: -
CDR3 protein: CASSLDTTQPQHF
CDR3 DNA: TGTGCCAGCAGTCTTGACACGACGCAGCCCCAGCATTTT

V gene: TRBV30
J gene: TRBJ1-2
clone size: -
D gene: -
CDR3 protein: CAWSAGPGVLRGGYTF
CDR3 DNA: TGTGCCTGGAGTGCAGGACCTGGGGTCCTTAGGGGTGGCTACACCTTC

V gene: TRBV23-1
J gene: TRBJ1-5
clone size: -
D gene: -
CDR3 protein: CASSQCADQPQHF
CDR3 DNA: TGCGCCAGCAGTCAATGCGCTGATCAGCCCCAGCATTTT

V gene: TRBV29-1
J gene: TRBJ2-7
clone size: -
D gene: -
CDR3 protein: CSVGQDYEQYF
CDR3 DNA: TGCAGCGTTGGCCAGGACTACGAGCAGTACTTC

V gene: TRBV3-1/TRBV3-2
J gene: TRBJ2-5
clone size: -
D gene: -
CDR3 protein: CASSARGAYQETQYF
CDR3 DNA: TGTGCCAGCAGCGCTCGGGGGGCGTATCAAGAGACCCAGTACTTC

V gene: TRBV5-6
J gene: TRBJ1-6
clone size: -
D gene: -
CDR3 protein: CASNKGFPSPPLHF
CDR3 DNA: TGTGCCAGCAACAAGGGTTTTCCATCCCCGCCCCTCCACTTT